This is a list of T cell receptor beta chains from one sample in a study of blood T cell repertoires in COVID-19. Only in-frame clones appear in the TCRdb table, and some are missing; sequencing was by immunoSEQ multiplex PCR. The repertoire holds over 45,000 clones, over 75% seen once, with under 7.5% in the top ten. The sequenced material came from peripheral blood. The receptor source for this set is a man aged 55-75 years with acute or convalescent COVID-19. Each CDR3 is given with its conserved first and last residue. Each record gives: J gene, V gene, D gene, clone size, CDR3 protein, CDR3 DNA. The D gene is left open where the match is weak. Size is omitted from some rows. Given values are once, few, many or a class for expanded clones.

J gene: TRBJ2-2; V gene: TRBV7-8; D gene: TRBD2; clone size: -; CDR3 protein: CASSWTSGVTGELFF; CDR3 DNA: TGTGCCAGCAGCTGGACTAGCGGGGTAACCGGGGAGCTGTTTTTT
J gene: TRBJ2-5; V gene: TRBV7-9; D gene: TRBD1; clone size: -; CDR3 protein: CASSLGQGGAETQYF; CDR3 DNA: TGTGCCAGCAGCCTCGGACAGGGTGGGGCAGAGACCCAGTACTTC
J gene: TRBJ1-2; V gene: TRBV19; D gene: -; clone size: -; CDR3 protein: CASSIRQGYGYTF; CDR3 DNA: TGTGCCAGTAGTATAAGGCAGGGATATGGCTACACCTTC
J gene: TRBJ1-5; V gene: TRBV11-1; D gene: -; clone size: -; CDR3 protein: CASSPTGDNQPQHF; CDR3 DNA: TGTGCCAGCAGCCCTACGGGGGACAATCAGCCCCAGCATTTT
J gene: TRBJ2-5; V gene: TRBV9; D gene: TRBD2; clone size: -; CDR3 protein: CASSHGVAGDKTQYF; CDR3 DNA: TGTGCCAGCAGCCATGGAGTAGCGGGGGACAAGACCCAGTACTTC
J gene: TRBJ2-1; V gene: TRBV5-1; D gene: TRBD1; clone size: -; CDR3 protein: CASRIGPGQGDNEQFF; CDR3 DNA: TGCGCCAGCAGAATAGGGCCGGGACAGGGAGACAATGAGCAGTTCTTC
J gene: TRBJ1-3; V gene: TRBV15; D gene: -; clone size: -; CDR3 protein: CATSAGEGNTIYF; CDR3 DNA: TGTGCCACCAGCGCGGGAGAGGGAAACACCATATATTTT
J gene: TRBJ2-1; V gene: TRBV19; D gene: TRBD1; clone size: -; CDR3 protein: CASRGQPFFNEQFF; CDR3 DNA: TGTGCCAGTAGGGGACAGCCCTTCTTCAATGAGCAGTTCTTC
J gene: TRBJ2-3; V gene: TRBV2; D gene: -; clone size: -; CDR3 protein: CASREVDTQYF; CDR3 DNA: TGTGCCAGCAGGGAGGTAGATACGCAGTATTTT
J gene: TRBJ2-3; V gene: TRBV5-1; D gene: -; clone size: -; CDR3 protein: CASSVDSTDTQYF; CDR3 DNA: TGCGCCAGCTCTGTAGATAGCACAGATACGCAGTATTTT
J gene: TRBJ1-4; V gene: TRBV13; D gene: -; clone size: once; CDR3 protein: CASSLGQAGKNEKLFF; CDR3 DNA: TGTGCCAGCAGCTTAGGCCAGGCAGGGAAAAATGAAAAACTGTTTTTT
J gene: TRBJ2-7; V gene: TRBV7-3; D gene: TRBD2; clone size: -; CDR3 protein: CASSAQPGLAGEQYF; CDR3 DNA: TGTGCCAGCAGCGCGCAACCGGGACTAGCGGGGGAGCAGTACTTC
J gene: TRBJ1-6; V gene: TRBV6-1; D gene: -; clone size: -; CDR3 protein: CASSEVVVESSSPLHF; CDR3 DNA: TGTGCCAGCAGTGAAGTAGTTGTCGAGTCTAGTTCACCCCTCCACTTT
J gene: TRBJ1-1; V gene: TRBV6-5; D gene: -; clone size: -; CDR3 protein: CASRLAGNTEAFF; CDR3 DNA: TGTGCCAGCAGGCTCGCGGGCAACACTGAAGCTTTCTTT
J gene: TRBJ2-5; V gene: TRBV27; D gene: TRBD1; clone size: -; CDR3 protein: CASSPDRGRQETQYF; CDR3 DNA: TGTGCCAGCAGTCCGGACAGGGGGCGGCAAGAGACCCAGTACTTC
J gene: TRBJ2-1; V gene: TRBV5-1; D gene: -; clone size: -; CDR3 protein: CASSKQGYSYNEQFF; CDR3 DNA: TGCGCCAGCAGCAAGCAGGGATACTCCTACAATGAGCAGTTCTTC
J gene: TRBJ2-2; V gene: TRBV19; D gene: TRBD2; clone size: once; CDR3 protein: CASTVAGTTGELFF; CDR3 DNA: TGTGCCAGTACAGTAGCGGGGACTACCGGGGAGCTGTTTTTT
J gene: TRBJ1-1; V gene: TRBV3-1/TRBV3-2; D gene: -; clone size: -; CDR3 protein: CASSQTDSEAFF; CDR3 DNA: TGTGCCAGCAGCCAGACAGACAGTGAAGCTTTCTTT
J gene: TRBJ1-5; V gene: TRBV28; D gene: TRBD1; clone size: once; CDR3 protein: CASSRGQGLWQPQHF; CDR3 DNA: TGTGCCAGCAGCCGCGGACAGGGCCTTTGGCAGCCCCAGCATTTT
J gene: TRBJ2-1; V gene: TRBV4-1; D gene: TRBD1; clone size: few; CDR3 protein: CASSQKTGQGTLNNEQFF; CDR3 DNA: TGCGCCAGCAGCCAAAAAACAGGACAGGGGACGCTAAACAATGAGCAGTTCTTC
J gene: TRBJ1-4; V gene: TRBV2; D gene: -; clone size: -; CDR3 protein: CASQAQGLEKLFF; CDR3 DNA: TGTGCCAGCCAGGCCCAAGGCCTTGAAAAACTGTTTTTT
J gene: TRBJ2-1; V gene: TRBV5-1; D gene: -; clone size: -; CDR3 protein: CASSYRGNIFFDEQFF; CDR3 DNA: TGCGCCAGCAGCTACCGCGGGAATATTTTCTTTGATGAGCAGTTCTTC
J gene: TRBJ1-2; V gene: TRBV7-9; D gene: TRBD1; clone size: -; CDR3 protein: CASSSWTGGYEGYTF; CDR3 DNA: TGTGCCAGCAGCTCCTGGACAGGGGGATATGAAGGCTACACCTTC